This T cell receptor beta chain derives from a study of PD-1 blockade in mismatch repair-deficient tumors. Repertoires were generated with immunoSEQ multiplex PCR, while TCRdb's copy carries only in-frame clones and drops some. The sample contains approximately 60,000 clones, about 87% of which appear only once. Trimming removed 6 bases from V and 2 bases from J; junction bases left unmatched: 4. Germline CDR1 reads SQVTM; CDR2 reads ANQGSEA. The CDR3 consists of 14 residues. This clone was seen just once. This sequence was found in an adult with mismatch repair-deficient cancer. The V call is TRBV29-1, the J call TRBJ2-6; 7 positions agree with TRBD1. Sequenced here: peripheral blood, sampled 52 weeks after starting pembrolizumab. The CDR3 DNA reads TGCAGCGTGTCACAGGGGCCTGGGGCCAACGTCCTGACTTTC. As protein: CSVSQGPGANVLTF. Full variable domain (missing parts from reference TRBV29-1 and TRBJ2-6): SAVISQKPSRDICQRGTSLTIQCQVDSQVTMMFWYRQQPGQSLTLIATANQGSEATYESGFVIDKFPISRPNLTFSTLTVSNMSPEDSSIYLCSVSQGPGANVLTFGAGSRLTVL.